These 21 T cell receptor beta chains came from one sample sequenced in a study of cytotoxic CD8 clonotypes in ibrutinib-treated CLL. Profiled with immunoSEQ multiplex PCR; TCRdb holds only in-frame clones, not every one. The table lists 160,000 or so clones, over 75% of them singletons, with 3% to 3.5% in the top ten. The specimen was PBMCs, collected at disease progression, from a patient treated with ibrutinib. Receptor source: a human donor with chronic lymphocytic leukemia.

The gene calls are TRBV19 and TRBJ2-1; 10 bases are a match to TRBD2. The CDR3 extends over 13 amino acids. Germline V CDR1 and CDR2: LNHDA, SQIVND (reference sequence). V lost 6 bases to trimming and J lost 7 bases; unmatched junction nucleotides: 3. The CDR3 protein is CASRERGGNEQFF. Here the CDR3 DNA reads TGTGCCAGTAGAGAGCGGGGGGGGAATGAGCAGTTCTTC.

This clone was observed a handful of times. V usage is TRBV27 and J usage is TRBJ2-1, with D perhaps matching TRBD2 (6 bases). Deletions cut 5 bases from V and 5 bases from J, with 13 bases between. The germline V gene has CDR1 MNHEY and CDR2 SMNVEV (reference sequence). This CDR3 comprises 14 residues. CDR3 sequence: CASSGGGYHNEQFF. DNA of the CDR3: TGTGCCAGCAGTGGCGGAGGGTATCACAATGAGCAGTTCTTC.

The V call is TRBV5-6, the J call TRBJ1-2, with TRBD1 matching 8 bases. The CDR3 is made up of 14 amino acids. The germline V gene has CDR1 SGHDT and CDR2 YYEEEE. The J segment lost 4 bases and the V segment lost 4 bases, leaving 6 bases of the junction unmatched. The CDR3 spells CASSPGTGVYGYTF. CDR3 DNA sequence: TGTGCCAGCAGCCCGGGGACAGGAGTCTATGGCTACACCTTC.

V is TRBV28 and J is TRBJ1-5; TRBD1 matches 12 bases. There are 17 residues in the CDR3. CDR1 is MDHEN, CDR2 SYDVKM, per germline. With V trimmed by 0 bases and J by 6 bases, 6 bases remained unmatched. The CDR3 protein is CASSLWGQGALTQPQHF. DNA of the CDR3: TGTGCCAGCAGTTTATGGGGACAGGGGGCGTTGACTCAGCCCCAGCATTTT.

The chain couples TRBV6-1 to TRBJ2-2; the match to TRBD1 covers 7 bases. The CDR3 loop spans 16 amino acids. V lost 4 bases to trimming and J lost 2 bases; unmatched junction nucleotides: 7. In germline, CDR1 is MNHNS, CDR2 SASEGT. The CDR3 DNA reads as TGTGCCAGCAGTGGGCCGGGACAGAAAAACACCGGGGAGCTGTTTTTT. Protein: CASSGPGQKNTGELFF.

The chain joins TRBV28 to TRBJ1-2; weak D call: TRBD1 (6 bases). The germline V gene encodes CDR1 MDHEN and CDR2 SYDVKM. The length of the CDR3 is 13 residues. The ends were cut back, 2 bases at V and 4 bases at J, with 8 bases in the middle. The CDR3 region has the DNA TGTGCCAGCAGTTTAGAGGGGGTCTATGGCTACACCTTC. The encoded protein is CASSLEGVYGYTF.

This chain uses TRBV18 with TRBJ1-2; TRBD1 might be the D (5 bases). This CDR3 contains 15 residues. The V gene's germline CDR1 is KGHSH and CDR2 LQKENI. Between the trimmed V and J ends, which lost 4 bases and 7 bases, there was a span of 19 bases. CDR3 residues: CASSLVLGTAIGYTF. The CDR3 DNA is TGTGCCAGCTCACTCGTACTCGGGACCGCTATTGGCTACACCTTC. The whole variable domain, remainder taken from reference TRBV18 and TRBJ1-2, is NAGVMQNPRHLVRRRGQEARLRCSPMKGHSHVYWYRQLPEEGLKFMVYLQKENIIDESGMPKERFSAEFPKEGPSILRIQQVVRGDSAAYFCASSLVLGTAIGYTFGSGTRLTVV.

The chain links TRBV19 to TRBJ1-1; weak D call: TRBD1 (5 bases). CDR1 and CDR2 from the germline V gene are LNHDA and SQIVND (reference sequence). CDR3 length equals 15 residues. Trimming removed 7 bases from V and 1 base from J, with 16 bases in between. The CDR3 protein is CASKMGQTGNTEAFF. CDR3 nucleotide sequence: TGTGCCAGTAAGATGGGGCAGACCGGGAACACTGAAGCTTTCTTT.

CDR3 sequence reads: CAISPGTATYEQYF. The DNA of the CDR3 is TGTGCCATCAGCCCCGGGACAGCTACCTACGAGCAGTACTTC. This chain connects TRBV10-3 to TRBJ2-7, with 7 positions matching TRBD1. The CDR3 length is 14 residues. The V and J ends lost 6 bases and 2 bases, in that order; junction bases with no gene match: 7. Per germline, CDR1 ENHRY and CDR2 SYGVKD.

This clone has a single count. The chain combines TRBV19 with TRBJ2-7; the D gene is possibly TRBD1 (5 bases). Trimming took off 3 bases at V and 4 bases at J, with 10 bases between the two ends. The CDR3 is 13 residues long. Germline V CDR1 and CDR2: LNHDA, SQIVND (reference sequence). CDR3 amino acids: CASSIGAGYEQYF. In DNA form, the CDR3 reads TGTGCCAGTAGTATTGGGGCAGGGTACGAGCAGTACTTC.

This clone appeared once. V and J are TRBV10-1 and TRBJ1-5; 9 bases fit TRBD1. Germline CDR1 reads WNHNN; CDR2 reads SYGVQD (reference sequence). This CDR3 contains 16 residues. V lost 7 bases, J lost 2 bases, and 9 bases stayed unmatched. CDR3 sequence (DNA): TGCGCCAGCACCGAGAGGGACAGGGCTCGCAATCAGCCCCAGCATTTT. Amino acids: CASTERDRARNQPQHF.

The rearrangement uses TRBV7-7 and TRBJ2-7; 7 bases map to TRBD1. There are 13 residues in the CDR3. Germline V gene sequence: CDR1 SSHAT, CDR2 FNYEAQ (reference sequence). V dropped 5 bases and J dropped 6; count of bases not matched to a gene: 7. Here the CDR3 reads CASSPGSGGEQYF. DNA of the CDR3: TGTGCCAGCAGCCCTGGTTCAGGGGGCGAGCAGTACTTC. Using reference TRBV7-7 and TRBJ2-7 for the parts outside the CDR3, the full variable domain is GAGVSQSPRYKVTKRGQDVTLRCDPISSHATLYWYQQALGQGPEFLTYFNYEAQPDKSGLPSDRFSAERPEGSISTLTIQRTEQRDSAMYRCASSPGSGGEQYFGPGTRLTVT.

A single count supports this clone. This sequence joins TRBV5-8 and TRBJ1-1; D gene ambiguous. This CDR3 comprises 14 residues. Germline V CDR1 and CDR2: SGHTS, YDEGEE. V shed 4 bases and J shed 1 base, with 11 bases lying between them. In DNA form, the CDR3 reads TGTGCCAGCAGCGCTTCTTGGGGGAACACTGAAGCTTTCTTT. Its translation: CASSASWGNTEAFF.

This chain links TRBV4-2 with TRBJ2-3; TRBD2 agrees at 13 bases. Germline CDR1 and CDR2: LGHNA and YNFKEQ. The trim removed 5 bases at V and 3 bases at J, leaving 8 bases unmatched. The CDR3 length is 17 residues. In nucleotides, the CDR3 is TGTGCCAGCAGCAAGAAGGGGACTAGCGGGACGACAGATACGCAGTATTTT. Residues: CASSKKGTSGTTDTQYF.

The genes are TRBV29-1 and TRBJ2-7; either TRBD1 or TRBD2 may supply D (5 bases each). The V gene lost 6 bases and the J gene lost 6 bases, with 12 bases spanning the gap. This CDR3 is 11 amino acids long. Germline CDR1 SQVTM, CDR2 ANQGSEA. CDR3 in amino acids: CSVVRGTEQYF. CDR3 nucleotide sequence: TGCAGCGTCGTGAGGGGAACCGAGCAGTACTTC.

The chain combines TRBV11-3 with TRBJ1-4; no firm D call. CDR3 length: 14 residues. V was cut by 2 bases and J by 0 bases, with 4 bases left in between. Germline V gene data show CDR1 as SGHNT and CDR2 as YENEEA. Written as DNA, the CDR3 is TGTGCCAGCAGCTTAATTGCAACTAATGAAAAACTGTTTTTT. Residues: CASSLIATNEKLFF. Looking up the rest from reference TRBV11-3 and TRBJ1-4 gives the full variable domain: EAGVVQSPRYKIIEKKQPVAFWCNPISGHNTLYWYLQNLGQGPELLIRYENEEAVDDSQLPKDRFSAERLKGVDSTLKIQPAELGDSAVYLCASSLIATNEKLFFGSGTQLSVL.

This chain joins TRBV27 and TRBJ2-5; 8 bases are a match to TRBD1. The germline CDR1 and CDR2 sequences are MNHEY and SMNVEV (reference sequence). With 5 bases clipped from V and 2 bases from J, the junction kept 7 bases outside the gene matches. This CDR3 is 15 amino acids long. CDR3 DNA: TGTGCCAGCAGTACGTACCGGGACAGGCAAGAGACCCAGTACTTC. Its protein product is CASSTYRDRQETQYF.

The CDR3 sequence is CATSRGQASTDTQYF. The CDR3 region has the DNA TGTGCCACCAGCAGAGGACAGGCTTCCACAGATACGCAGTATTTT. This chain links TRBV15 with TRBJ2-3; D might be TRBD1 (6 bases). This CDR3 region has 15 residues. The V gene's germline CDR1 is LNHNV and CDR2 YYDKDF (reference sequence). V lost 1 base to trimming and J lost 2 bases, with 10 bases between them.

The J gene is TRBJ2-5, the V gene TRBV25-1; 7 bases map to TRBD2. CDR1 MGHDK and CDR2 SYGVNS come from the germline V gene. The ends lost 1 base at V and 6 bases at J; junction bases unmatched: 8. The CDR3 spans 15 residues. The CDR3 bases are TGTGCCAGCAGTGAATGGGAGTCTAGCGGACAGACCCAGTACTTC. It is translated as CASSEWESSGQTQYF.

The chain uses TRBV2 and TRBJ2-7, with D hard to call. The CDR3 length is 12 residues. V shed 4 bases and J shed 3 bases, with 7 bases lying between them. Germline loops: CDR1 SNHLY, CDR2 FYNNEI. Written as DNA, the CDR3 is TGTGCCAGCAGTGGGTTTAACTACGAGCAGTACTTC. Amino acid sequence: CASSGFNYEQYF.

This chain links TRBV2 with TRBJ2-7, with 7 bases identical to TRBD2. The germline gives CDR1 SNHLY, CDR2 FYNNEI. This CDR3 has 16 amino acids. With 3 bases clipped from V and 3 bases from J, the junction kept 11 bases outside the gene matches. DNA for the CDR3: TGTGCCAGCAGTGACTTTTTCCTCGGACTAGTCTACGAGCAGTACTTC. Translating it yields CASSDFFLGLVYEQYF.